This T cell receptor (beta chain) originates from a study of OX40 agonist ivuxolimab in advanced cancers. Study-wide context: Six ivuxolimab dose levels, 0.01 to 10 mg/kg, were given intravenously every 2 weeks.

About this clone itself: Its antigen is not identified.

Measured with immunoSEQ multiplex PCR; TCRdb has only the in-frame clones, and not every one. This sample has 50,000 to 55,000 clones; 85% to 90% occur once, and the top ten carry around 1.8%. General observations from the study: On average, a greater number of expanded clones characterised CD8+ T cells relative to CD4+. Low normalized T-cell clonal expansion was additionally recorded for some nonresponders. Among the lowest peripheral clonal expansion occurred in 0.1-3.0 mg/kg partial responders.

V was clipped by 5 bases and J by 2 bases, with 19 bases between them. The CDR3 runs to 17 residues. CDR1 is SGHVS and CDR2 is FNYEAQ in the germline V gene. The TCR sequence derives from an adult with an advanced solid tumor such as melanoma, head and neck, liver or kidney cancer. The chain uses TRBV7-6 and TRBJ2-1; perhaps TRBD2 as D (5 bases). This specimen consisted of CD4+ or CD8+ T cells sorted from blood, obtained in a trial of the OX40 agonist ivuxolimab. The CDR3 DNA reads TGTGCCAGCAGCCCTACTAGGGAACTGTTAACCTACAATGAGCAGTTCTTC. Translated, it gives CASSPTRELLTYNEQFF.